Each of the 9 T cell receptor beta chains below was sequenced from the same sample in a study of cytomegalovirus exposure and HLA in healthy donors. The PCR was carried out with 60 Vbeta primers and 13 Jbeta primers. TCRdb keeps only in-frame clones here, not all; method: immunoSEQ multiplex PCR. The sample contains roughly 140,000 clones, roughly four fifths of which appear only once. Material for sequencing was PBMCs. Receptors were obtained from a male donor in good health and CMV-seronegative.

J is TRBJ2-5 and V is TRBV13, with D maybe TRBD1 (6 bases). The better agreement between TRBJ2-7 and the DNA end casts doubt on the J call. CDR3 length equals 13 residues. Germline V gene data show CDR1 as PRHDT and CDR2 as FYEKMQ (reference sequence). The chain's CDR3 is CASSYQGTYEQYF. CDR3 in DNA: TGTGCCAGCAGCTATCAGGGGACCTACGAGCAGTACTTC.

The rearrangement uses TRBV29-1 and TRBJ1-2; the D gene is possibly TRBD1 (6 bases). Germline CDR1 and CDR2: SQVTM and ANQGSEA. Between the trimmed V and J ends, which lost 4 bases and 4 bases, there was a span of 13 bases. The CDR3 sequence is 13 residues long. The CDR3 DNA reads as TGCAGCGTTGGTGGGGGCCCAGGCTATGGCTACACCTTC. Translated, it gives CSVGGGPGYGYTF.

This chain uses TRBV28 with TRBJ2-7, with D possibly being TRBD1 (6 bases). The CDR3 contains 13 residues. CDR1 and CDR2 (germline): MDHEN, SYDVKM. This chain's CDR3 is CAAEQGSAYEQYF. The CDR3 DNA is TGTGCAGCTGAACAGGGTTCTGCCTACGAGCAGTACTTC. The full variable domain, in which reference TRBV28 and TRBJ2-7 provide the parts outside the CDR3, is DVKVTQSSRYLVKRTGEKVFLECVQDMDHENMFWYRQDPGLGLRLIYFSYDVKMKEKGDIPEGYSVSREKKERFSLILESASTNQTSMYLCAAEQGSAYEQYFGPGTRLTVT.

This clone was detected once. The chain has TRBV7-6 and TRBJ1-2, with D possibly matching TRBD1 (6 bases). V was trimmed by 5 bases and J by 2 bases, leaving 12 bases between them. CDR3 size: 14 residues. CDR1 and CDR2 (germline): SGHVS, FNYEAQ. CDR3 in DNA: TGTGCCAGCAGCACCCTACAGGGAAACTATGGCTACACCTTC. It translates to CASSTLQGNYGYTF.

In regard to this clone: The junction departs from germline at one end; a sequencing error may be responsible. The chain joins TRBV15 to TRBJ1-5; D is ambiguous. In germline, CDR1 is LNHNV, CDR2 YYDKDF (reference sequence). The CDR3 totals 15 residues. CDR3 sequence: CATGRDSVAESAQHF. CDR3 sequence (DNA): TGTGCCACCGGCAGAGATTCAGTGGCGGAGTCCGCCCAGCATTTT.

The V call is TRBV6-1, the J call TRBJ1-1; the match to TRBD1 covers 11 bases. CDR1 is MNHNS, CDR2 SASEGT, per germline. The CDR3 is 13 amino acids. V was pared by 5 bases and J by 10 bases, with 6 bases of the junction left unmatched. The CDR3 sequence is CASSPRDRGIAFF. The DNA for the CDR3 is TGTGCCAGCAGTCCTAGGGACAGGGGGATAGCTTTCTTT.

The chain couples TRBV30 to TRBJ2-7, with D possibly matching TRBD1 (7 bases). The V and J ends lost 0 bases and 2 bases respectively, with 11 bases between them. Germline lookup yields CDR1 GTSNPN and CDR2 SVGIG (reference sequence). The CDR3 extends over 14 amino acids. CDR3 DNA sequence: TGTGCCTGGAGTGTGGAGGGGGCGGCCTACGAGCAGTACTTC. It translates to CAWSVEGAAYEQYF.

The chain carries TRBV7-2 and TRBJ1-4; D ambiguous. V lost 1 base and J 1 base, leaving 13 bases between the germline ends. Per germline, CDR1 SGHTA and CDR2 FQGNSA. The CDR3 runs 17 residues. CDR3 loop: CASSLVFEGGTNEKLFF. For the CDR3, the DNA is TGTGCCAGCAGCTTAGTGTTCGAGGGTGGAACTAATGAAAAACTGTTTTTT.

V is TRBV5-4 and J is TRBJ2-1, with D unclear. The V gene's germline CDR1 is SGHNT and CDR2 YYREEE (reference sequence). Trimming took 2 bases from V and 4 from J, leaving 19 bases between them. This CDR3 has 17 amino acids. In nucleotides, the CDR3 is TGTGCCAGCAGCTTCGACAATTACGAGCTTATATACAATGAGCAGTTCTTC. It is translated as CASSFDNYELIYNEQFF. Variable domain in full (rest from reference TRBV5-4 and TRBJ2-1): ETGVTQSPTHLIKTRGQQVTLRCSSQSGHNTVSWYQQALGQGPQFIFQYYREEENGRGNFPPRFSGLQFPNYSSELNVNALELDDSALYLCASSFDNYELIYNEQFFGPGTRLTVL.